This T cell receptor (beta chain) was captured by sequencing in a study of T-cell reconstitution after alpha-beta-depleted transplantation in children. In germline, CDR1 is SEHNR, CDR2 FQNEAQ (reference sequence). Deletions cut 2 bases from V and 5 bases from J, with 3 bases between. This CDR3 spans 11 amino acids. As it was prepared, the TCRbeta library received unique molecular identifiers. TCRdb re-called the PCR reads with MiXCR, one entry per CDR3 protein. The sample lists roughly 98,000 distinct CDR3 sequences, roughly a sixth occurring once. The clonotype comes from a male patient between 2 and 10 years old who had a stem cell transplant for acute lymphoblastic leukemia, so the T cells may come from the graft donor. The material sequenced was PBMCs, mostly from graft donor cells, taken 180 days after TCRalphabeta/CD19-depleted stem cell transplant. The rearrangement uses TRBV7-9 and TRBJ1-1; no clear D. The CDR3 protein is CASSLFTEAFF. CDR3 coding DNA: TGTGCCAGCAGCTTATTTACTGAAGCTTTCTTT. Filled out from reference TRBV7-9 and TRBJ1-1, the complete variable domain reads DTGVSQNPRHKITKRGQNVTFRCDPISEHNRLYWYRQTLGQGPEFLTYFQNEAQLEKSRLLSDRFSAERPKGSFSTLEIQRTEQGDSAMYLCASSLFTEAFFGQGTRLTVV.